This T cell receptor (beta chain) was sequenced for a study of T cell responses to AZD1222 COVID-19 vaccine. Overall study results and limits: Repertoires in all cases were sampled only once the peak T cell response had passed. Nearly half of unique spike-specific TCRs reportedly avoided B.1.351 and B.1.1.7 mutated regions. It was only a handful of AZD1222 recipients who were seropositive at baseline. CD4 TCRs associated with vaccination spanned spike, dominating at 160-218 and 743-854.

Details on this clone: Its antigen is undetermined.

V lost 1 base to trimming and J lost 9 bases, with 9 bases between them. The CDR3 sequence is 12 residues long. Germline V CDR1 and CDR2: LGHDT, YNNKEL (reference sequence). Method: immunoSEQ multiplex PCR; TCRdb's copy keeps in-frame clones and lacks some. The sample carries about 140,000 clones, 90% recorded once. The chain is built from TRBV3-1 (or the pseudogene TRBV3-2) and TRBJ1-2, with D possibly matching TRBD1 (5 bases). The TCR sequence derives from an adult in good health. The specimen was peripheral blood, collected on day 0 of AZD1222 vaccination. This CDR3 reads CASSQGEGRYTF. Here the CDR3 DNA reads TGTGCCAGCAGCCAAGGGGAGGGGCGCTACACCTTC.